This T cell receptor beta chain was profiled in a study of blood T cell repertoires in COVID-19. Overall study context: Samples taken during acute and convalescent COVID-19 were collected in the United States, Italy and Spain. PBMCs, B-cell-depleted T cells, or T cells were the source of the cDNA or gDNA that made up the material.

Per the authors' pipeline: Using reference gene primer amplification, nucleated cell counts were estimated. Clones were sequenced by immunoSEQ multiplex PCR, and TCRdb holds only the in-frame ones, with some missing. D and trimming were read from the DNA, whereas the V and J calls and clone size are those reported in that table. The repertoire includes hundreds of thousands of clones, approximately 90% of them detected once, and approximately 12% sits in the top ten. Germline V CDR1 and CDR2: MNHEY, SMNVEV (reference sequence). The CDR3 has 13 amino acids. The V gene lost 3 bases and the J gene lost 1 base, with 6 bases spanning the gap.

This chain connects TRBV27 to TRBJ1-1; D is unclear. The receptor was derived from a woman younger than 30 who had recovered from COVID-19. Sequencing used peripheral blood. The CDR3 DNA sequence: TGTGCCAGCAGTTTCTACGGGAACACTGAAGCTTTCTTT. Translation gives CASSFYGNTEAFF.